This record looks at one T cell receptor (beta chain) sequence and its context. Its antigen is unidentified. One junction end does not reproduce the germline sequence, and a read error may be involved. This sample also contains other DNA sequences that code for the same CDR3. The sample is drawn from a study of T cells in tuberculosis. The CDR3 consists of 13 residues. Germline values: CDR1 GTSNPN, CDR2 SVGIG (reference sequence). Using immunoSEQ multiplex PCR, the repertoire was profiled, and TCRdb retains in-frame clones only, with some absent. Here the sample spans some 49,000 clones, 90% to 95% being singletons. The sample's time point: new active TB diagnosis, blood taken before or within 7 days of starting treatment. Study-level results: Smaller distances to GMM-specific TCRs suggested their expansion in active tuberculosis.

Here the sequenced sample was PBMCs, taken at tuberculosis diagnosis. The J gene is TRBJ2-3, the V gene TRBV30; D unclear. The TCR sequence derives from an adult with tuberculosis. Here the CDR3 reads CAWRSRPSDTQYF. The CDR3 DNA sequence: TGCGCCTGGAGATCCCGTCCGTCAGATACGCAGTATTTT.